The 5 T cell receptor beta chains below come from one sample, sequenced in a study of blood T cell repertoires in COVID-19. Clones were read by immunoSEQ multiplex PCR, and TCRdb kept only the in-frame ones, dropping some. Of roughly 240,000 clones in the sample, almost 85% are singletons; the top ten hold around 10%. Sequencing was carried out using PBMCs or T cells enriched from blood (not recorded which). The receptors derive from a woman aged 50 to 65 with acute COVID-19.

CDR3 protein: CASSYAGIGQPQHF. For the CDR3, the DNA is TGTGCCAGCAGTTATGCCGGGATAGGACAGCCCCAGCATTTT. The chain joins TRBV6-2 or TRBV6-3 to TRBJ1-5, with D uncertain. The CDR3 covers 14 residues. The V gene lost 3 bases and the J gene lost 7 bases, with 13 bases spanning the gap. CDR1 and CDR2 (germline): MNHEY, SVGEGT.

The chain couples TRBV18 to TRBJ1-2; D perhaps matches TRBD1 (6 bases). Germline assignment: CDR1 KGHSH and CDR2 LQKENI. Trimming removed 0 bases from V and 3 bases from J, with 11 bases in between. The CDR3 runs to 15 residues. The CDR3 is CASSPPFRGDYGYTF. CDR3 nucleotide sequence: TGTGCCAGCTCACCACCCTTCAGGGGCGACTATGGCTACACCTTC.

CDR3 amino acids: CASSPSSGKGEKLFF. The CDR3, as DNA: TGTGCCAGCAGCCCCAGTTCGGGAAAGGGCGAAAAACTGTTTTTT. The chain has TRBV7-2 and TRBJ1-4; D is undetermined. The germline gives CDR1 SGHTA, CDR2 FQGNSA. V was trimmed by 5 bases and J by 8 bases, leaving 18 bases between them. This CDR3 spans 15 amino acids.

The chain couples TRBV9 to TRBJ2-7; 9 positions match TRBD1. The CDR3 runs to 15 residues. The germline V gene encodes CDR1 SGDLS and CDR2 YYNGEE. V lost 3 bases to trimming and J lost 3 bases; unmatched junction nucleotides: 7. The CDR3 DNA follows: TGTGCCAGCAGCGCCGGACAGGGGCTAATCTACGAGCAGTACTTC. Its translation: CASSAGQGLIYEQYF.

V and J are TRBV30 and TRBJ1-6, with 9 nucleotides matching TRBD1. The germline V gene encodes CDR1 GTSNPN and CDR2 SVGIG (reference sequence). V trimming: 4 bases; J trimming: 8 bases; junction bases outside the gene matches: 3. CDR3 size: 13 residues. CDR3 nucleotide sequence: TGTGCCTGGACGGACAGGGGTGATTCACCCCTCCACTTT. Protein sequence: CAWTDRGDSPLHF.